A single T cell receptor (beta chain) is shown here with its context. This clone was counted a single time. It lacks a known antigen. Per-nucleotide qualities are absent, and no much larger clonotype sits a single base away. The data originate from a study of blood T cell repertoires in COVID-19 (dated by TCRdb to the early 2020s). About the study as a whole: Collaborator samples came from the United States, Italy and Spain and covered acute and convalescent phases of COVID-19. Samples were obtained from the ongoing ImmuneRACE study (first 160 participants) and from approximately 1,200 subjects provided by 6 global collaborators. Where HLA class I and class II types were available, the types were taken from metadata supplied by the sample provider, not from assay-based typing. The repertoires were released in a freely available public database intended as a resource for research on the immune response to SARS-CoV-2. The prospective study material was composed of cDNA or gDNA derived from T cells, B-cell-depleted T cells, or PBMCs. Deeply sampled blood TCRbeta repertoires from subjects exposed to, actively infected with, or recovered from COVID-19 were included in the dataset. A de-identified subject ID, COVID-19 status, age in years and sex were almost always included in the sample metadata. On the study overall, not on this receptor specifically: The amount of clinical and demographic metadata varied by source and participant and was provided uncurated.

The immunoSEQ Assay, a bias-controlled multiplex PCR, was used to amplify TCRbeta CDR3 regions from genomic DNA. As for the authors' bioinformatics: Within the assay, amplification of reference gene primers was used to estimate how many nucleated cells each sample contained. To quantify the absolute abundance of each unique TCRbeta CDR3 rearrangement, sequence reads were collapsed and filtered. For each sample, productive Simpson clonality was calculated as the square root of Simpson's diversity index across productive rearrangements. TCRdb took over this immuneACCESS table, retaining in-frame rearrangements with V and J assigned. Such tables are incomplete; in checked studies, under half of the missing clones stem from an unresolved V gene, and the remainder is unexplained. V, J and clone size are taken as reported in that table, and D and trimming were inferred from the DNA itself. The sample table records over 250,000 clones; more than 90% of these occur just once. 2.5% to 3% of the sample is taken by the ten largest.

At one collaborating source in Seattle, patients were enrolled during active infection and were followed longitudinally through the course of disease. Collaborating institutions collected whole blood in K2EDTA tubes following their own protocols. Collaborator samples were shipped for TCRbeta analysis as frozen whole blood, isolated PBMCs, or DNA extracted from either sample type. As encoded in the germline V gene, CDR1 is SGHDN while CDR2 is FVKESK. The CDR3 sequence holds 17 residues, the cysteine and phenylalanine included. Only the CDR3 DNA stays, 51 bases, in frame from base 1. After removal of 1 base from V and 5 bases from J, the junction retains 13 bases not matched to a gene.

Recombination connected TRBV14 to TRBJ2-5; 7 junctional bases match TRBD1. Sequenced material: peripheral blood. This TCR was sampled from a person aged 18-35 years with COVID-19, enrolled during active disease. In nucleotide form, the sequence is TGTGCCAGCAGCCAAGGGCTCATAGGGGGCTACCGGGAGACCCAGTACTTC. This is translated as CASSQGLIGGYRETQYF.